This entry features one TCR beta chain sequence. This clonotype was recorded many times. Its antigen specificity is not known. The input lacks base qualities; no much larger clone sits a single base away. Deletion took 8 bases off V and 4 bases off J, with a span of 12 bases between the germline ends. From the cysteine up to the phenylalanine, the CDR3 has a length of 13 residues. Only CDR3 DNA is held: 39 bases, read in frame from base 1. According to the germline V gene, CDR1 reads MNHNS and CDR2 reads SASEGT. The data derive from a study of T cell repertoires in cytomegalovirus infection (dated by TCRdb to about 2019). About the investigation overall: Alongside well-studied HLA-B-restricted epitopes, the peptide stimulations were aimed at recently identified HLA-C-restricted CMV epitopes, whose presentation resists viral immunomodulation. Donor HLA type was relevant to the analysis, as public TCR beta signatures indicated carriage of CMV infection together with the matching HLA type. Broader findings and caveats from the paper: The ex vivo response was dominated by HLA-C-restricted CMV-specific TCR beta clonotypes, and the single most frequent clonotype in two of eight donors was supplied by these HLA-C-restricted clonotypes. In both this cohort and an independent roughly 350-donor cohort, the cumulative frequency of public TCR beta family members distinguished carriers of CMV infection plus the relevant HLA type.

Sequencing was performed on an Illumina HiSeq 1500. TCRdb applied fastp at Q25 and MiXCR to the public reads, then kept only in-frame beta chains. Rows with a matching CDR3 protein are joined into one entry that keeps the most common DNA and genes. The table for this sample lists roughly 500,000 distinct CDR3 sequences; roughly a third of them were counted only once. 17% of the sample goes to the ten largest clones. In light of the paper, this sample's treatment or condition label describes: in vitro stimulation with specific CMV peptide epitopes to enrich CMV-specific T cells. The sequence came from a human donor in good health (CMV status not recorded). Some clones in this sample may be carry-over from other donors' samples. Source: cultured PBMCs, taken from culture after CMV antigen stimulation. The sequence joins TRBV6-1 to TRBJ2-1, and possibly TRBD2, on 5 matching bases. The nucleotide sequence is TGTGCCAGCGGGGAGCGGATTTACAATGAGCAGTTCTTC. Translated, it gives CASGERIYNEQFF.